These T cell receptor beta chains were read from a single sample in a study of regulatory T cells in long-lasting Graves disease. TCRdb fed the multiplex PCR reads into MiXCR, producing one record per CDR3 protein. In the table there are under 300,000 distinct CDR3 sequences, approximately 16% of which are singletons. Sample: peripheral blood mononuclear cells (PBMCs), taken at new diagnosis, from a patient treated with antithyroid drugs. The receptors shown here come from a female donor with Graves disease. The CDR3 runs from the conserved cysteine through the conserved F or W. The D gene is left open where the match is weak. Clone size, where shown, is once, few, many, or a class for clones that have expanded.

V: TRBV14
size: NA
D: TRBD2
J: TRBJ2-2
DNA: TGTGCCAGCAGCCGTCCCGGGACTAAAAGCTCCAGGGAGCTGTTTTTT
CDR3: CASSRPGTKSSRELFF

V: TRBV10-3
size: NA
D: TRBD2
J: TRBJ2-2
DNA: TGTGCCATAGGACTAGCGGGAGAAACCGGGGAGCTGTTTTTT
CDR3: CAIGLAGETGELFF

V: TRBV27
size: NA
D: TRBD1
J: TRBJ1-1
DNA: TGTGCCAGCAGTTTATGGGGGACAGGGGACAAGCTGAACACTGAAGCTTTCTTT
CDR3: CASSLWGTGDKLNTEAFF

V: TRBV6-2/TRBV6-3
size: NA
D: NA
J: TRBJ1-1
DNA: TGTGCCAGCAGTCCCAGGGTGTACAACACTGAAGCTTTCTTT
CDR3: CASSPRVYNTEAFF

V: TRBV3-1
size: many
D: NA
J: TRBJ2-3
DNA: TGTGCCAGCAGCCCTCTAGGGGGAATCGCAGATACGCAGTATTTT
CDR3: CASSPLGGIADTQYF

V: TRBV4-3
size: many
D: NA
J: TRBJ1-4
DNA: TGCGCCAGCAGCGAACAGATTAGGGAAAAACTGTTTTTT
CDR3: CASSEQIREKLFF

V: TRBV14
size: many
D: NA
J: TRBJ2-1
DNA: TGTGCCAGCAGCCAAGATTACGAGCAGTTCTTC
CDR3: CASSQDYEQFF

V: TRBV7-9
size: few
D: NA
J: TRBJ1-3
DNA: TGTGCCAGCAGCTACTGGGGGCGGGATGGAAACACCATATATTTT
CDR3: CASSYWGRDGNTIYF

V: TRBV10-2
size: many
D: NA
J: TRBJ2-2
DNA: TGCGCCAGTCGGGACGTAAGGGCCGGGGAGCTGTTTTTT
CDR3: CASRDVRAGELFF

V: TRBV25-1
size: few
D: NA
J: TRBJ2-3
DNA: TGTGCCAGTAACCTAGAGGTCACAGATACGCAGTATTTT
CDR3: CASNLEVTDTQYF

V: TRBV5-1
size: many
D: NA
J: TRBJ2-1
DNA: TGCGCCAGCATCCCCGGGACGGGATACAATGAGCAGTTCTTC
CDR3: CASIPGTGYNEQFF

V: TRBV6-2/TRBV6-3
size: few
D: NA
J: TRBJ2-7
DNA: TGTGCCAGCAAGGCGACGTCACACGGGTACGAGCAGTACTTC
CDR3: CASKATSHGYEQYF

V: TRBV6-1
size: many
D: NA
J: TRBJ2-1
DNA: TGTGCCAGCAGTGAAGGCAAGGGGTCCTACAATGAGCAGTTCTTC
CDR3: CASSEGKGSYNEQFF

V: TRBV29-1
size: many
D: NA
J: TRBJ1-2
DNA: TGCAGCGCCTTTGAGGGATACGATGGCTACACCTTC
CDR3: CSAFEGYDGYTF

V: TRBV20-1
size: many
D: NA
J: TRBJ2-7
DNA: TGCAGTGCTAGAGAACCCGGGACAAATAAAGAGCAGTACTTC
CDR3: CSAREPGTNKEQYF

V: TRBV30
size: many
D: TRBD2
J: TRBJ2-3
DNA: TGTGCCTGGAGTCCCGGACTAGCGGGAGGGATGGATACGCAGTATTTT
CDR3: CAWSPGLAGGMDTQYF

V: TRBV7-9
size: few
D: TRBD1
J: TRBJ1-1
DNA: TGTGCCAGCAGGGCTCCGGGACAGGTAGGCACTGAAGCTTTCTTT
CDR3: CASRAPGQVGTEAFF

V: TRBV2
size: many
D: NA
J: TRBJ2-2
DNA: TGTGCCAGCAGTGAACAGCGGATCAGCACCGGGGAGCTGTTTTTT
CDR3: CASSEQRISTGELFF

V: TRBV2
size: many
D: NA
J: TRBJ2-1
DNA: TGTGCCAGCAGTGAATCTAGCGCAAGCTCCTACAATGAGCAGTTCTTC
CDR3: CASSESSASSYNEQFF

V: TRBV6-2/TRBV6-3
size: NA
D: NA
J: TRBJ2-1
DNA: TGTGCCAGCAGTTACGCCGGGACTCCGGGGCACAATGAGCAGTTCTTC
CDR3: CASSYAGTPGHNEQFF

V: TRBV27
size: many
D: NA
J: TRBJ1-5
DNA: TGTGCCAGCAGTCCCCAGACCGGTAGCAATCAGCCCCAGCATTTT
CDR3: CASSPQTGSNQPQHF

V: TRBV28
size: many
D: TRBD2
J: TRBJ2-2
DNA: TGTGCCAGCAGTTCTATTGGGGGACCCGGGACTAGCGGGAGGGCCGACGGGGAGCTGTTTTTT
CDR3: CASSSIGGPGTSGRADGELFF

V: TRBV11-2
size: NA
D: NA
J: TRBJ2-5
DNA: TGTGCCAGCAGTCCGACTGAGTACCAAGAGACCCAGTACTTC
CDR3: CASSPTEYQETQYF

V: TRBV12-3/TRBV12-4
size: many
D: NA
J: TRBJ1-2
DNA: TGTGCCAGCACCCTACGCCCTGACTCCAACTATGGCTACACCTTC
CDR3: CASTLRPDSNYGYTF